This TCR beta chain derives from a study of blood T cell repertoires in COVID-19 (dated by TCRdb to about 2020). Study-wide context: Samples from collaborators originated in the United States, Italy and Spain and spanned both the acute and convalescent phases of COVID-19. The material from the prospective study consisted of cDNA or gDNA derived from T cells, B-cell-depleted T cells, or PBMCs. Subjects who had been exposed to COVID-19, were actively infected with it, or had recovered from it provided the deeply sampled blood TCRbeta repertoires that made up the dataset. A freely available public database, intended as a resource for researchers studying the immune response to SARS-CoV-2, is where the repertoires were released. The samples were drawn from the first 160 participants of the ongoing ImmuneRACE study and from 950 to 1,500 subjects provided by 6 global collaborators. The sample metadata nearly always contained a de-identified subject ID, COVID-19 status, age in years and sex. HLA class I and class II types, where available, came from metadata supplied by the sample provider rather than from assay-based typing.

TCRbeta CDR3 regions were amplified from genomic DNA by means of the immunoSEQ Assay, a bias-controlled multiplex PCR. In the original analysis: The number of nucleated cells in each sample was estimated from the amplification of reference gene primers within the assay. Sequence reads were collapsed and filtered to measure the absolute abundance of every unique TCRbeta CDR3 rearrangement. For each sample, productive Simpson clonality was calculated as the square root of Simpson's diversity index over productive rearrangements. TCRdb took this table from immuneACCESS and kept in-frame rearrangements with V and J called. Such tables lack part of the clones; where checked against another copy, unresolved V genes explain under half of the gap, and the rest is unexplained. For V, J and clone size, that table is used; D and trimming come from the DNA. For this sample there are fewer than 70,000 clones; 75% to 90% appear just once. Clones ranked in the top ten supply 7% to 9% of the sample.

Collaborating institutions collected whole blood in K2EDTA tubes following their own protocols. For TCRbeta analysis, collaborator samples were shipped as frozen whole blood, as isolated PBMCs, or as DNA extracted from either sample type. Results the study describes overall, beyond this receptor: The quantity of clinical and demographic metadata differed by source and by participant and was supplied without curation.

This clone was seen a few times. Its antigen is unknown. Base quality data are lacking; no much larger clone is found one base away. The germline V end is reduced by 6 bases and the J end by 5 bases; junction bases left unmatched: 14. The CDR3 runs 16 amino acids, cysteine and phenylalanine included. Only the CDR3 portion is preserved as DNA: 48 bases, with reading frame beginning at the first base. CDR1 and CDR2 were assigned from the germline V gene (reference sequence) as MNHEY and SMNVEV. The sequenced sample was peripheral blood. The TCR sequence derives from a woman aged 70-85 years with active COVID-19. The sequence joins TRBV27 to TRBJ2-7; 9 junctional bases match TRBD1. The sequenced DNA is TGTGCCAGCAGCCCGGGTTACGGGACAGGGAACCACGAGCAGTACTTC. It codes for CASSPGYGTGNHEQYF.